Listed below are T cell receptor beta chains from one sample, sequenced in a study of blood T cells in healthy people across ages. TCRdb processed the 5' RACE reads anew with MiXCR; each CDR3 protein has one entry. The data show 890,000 or so distinct CDR3 sequences, under 80% seen once. Sequences were obtained from blood. These receptors all come from a man younger than 40 in good health. Each CDR3 is given with its conserved first and last residue. The D gene is left open where the match is weak. Clone size, where shown, is once, few, many, or a class for clones that have expanded.

D gene: TRBD1; clone size: NA; V gene: TRBV20-1; J gene: TRBJ1-2; CDR3 DNA: TGCAGTACGTTAGGGACAGGGAATAACTATGGCTACACCTTC; CDR3 protein: CSTLGTGNNYGYTF
D gene: NA; clone size: NA; V gene: TRBV6-2/TRBV6-3; J gene: TRBJ2-2; CDR3 DNA: TGTGCCAGCGGAAATGGGAATGTGGGCGGGGAGCTGTTTTTT; CDR3 protein: CASGNGNVGGELFF
D gene: NA; clone size: NA; V gene: TRBV6-2/TRBV6-3; J gene: TRBJ1-2; CDR3 DNA: TGTGCCAGCAGATTTGGACAGACGGATGGCTACACCTTC; CDR3 protein: CASRFGQTDGYTF
D gene: NA; clone size: NA; V gene: TRBV7-3; J gene: TRBJ2-1; CDR3 DNA: TGTGCCAGCAGCCCAAGCAGCAGGGAGTCCTACAATGAGCAGTTCTTC; CDR3 protein: CASSPSSRESYNEQFF
D gene: NA; clone size: NA; V gene: TRBV11-2; J gene: TRBJ2-7; CDR3 DNA: TGTGCCAGCAGCCCCAATTTCGACGAGCAGTACTTC; CDR3 protein: CASSPNFDEQYF
D gene: TRBD1; clone size: NA; V gene: TRBV27; J gene: TRBJ2-1; CDR3 DNA: TGTGCCAGCAGTTCCGGGACAGGCGCACTTGAGCAGTTCTTC; CDR3 protein: CASSSGTGALEQFF
D gene: NA; clone size: NA; V gene: TRBV5-1; J gene: TRBJ1-5; CDR3 DNA: TGCGCCAGCAGCATACAGGGAAAGCAGCCCCAGCATTTT; CDR3 protein: CASSIQGKQPQHF
D gene: NA; clone size: NA; V gene: TRBV12-3/TRBV12-4; J gene: TRBJ1-1; CDR3 DNA: TGTGCCAGCAGTTTAGTAGGGGGGTCTGAAGCTTTCTTT; CDR3 protein: CASSLVGGSEAFF
D gene: NA; clone size: NA; V gene: TRBV15; J gene: TRBJ1-5; CDR3 DNA: TGTGCCACCAGCAGAGTTAAGAATCAGCCCCAGCATTTT; CDR3 protein: CATSRVKNQPQHF
D gene: NA; clone size: NA; V gene: TRBV6-5; J gene: TRBJ1-5; CDR3 DNA: TGTGCCAGCAGTAACACCCACGGGACTAATCAGCCCCAGCATTTT; CDR3 protein: CASSNTHGTNQPQHF
D gene: TRBD2; clone size: NA; V gene: TRBV3-1; J gene: TRBJ2-7; CDR3 DNA: TGTGCCAGCACCAACCGCCGGCGGAGGACTAGCGGGGAACTAACCTACGAGCAGTACTTC; CDR3 protein: CASTNRRRRTSGELTYEQYF
D gene: NA; clone size: NA; V gene: TRBV9; J gene: TRBJ1-6; CDR3 DNA: TGTGCCAGCAGCGCCCACGGAGGTAATTCACCCCTCCACTTT; CDR3 protein: CASSAHGGNSPLHF
D gene: NA; clone size: NA; V gene: TRBV10-3; J gene: TRBJ2-1; CDR3 DNA: TGTGCCATCAGTGAGAAGGCGGGGGACAACACACTAAGGTTCTTC; CDR3 protein: CAISEKAGDNTLRFF
D gene: NA; clone size: medium-sized; V gene: TRBV12-3/TRBV12-4; J gene: TRBJ1-2; CDR3 DNA: TGTGCCAGCAGTTTACCGACAGCCTACTATGGCTACACCTTC; CDR3 protein: CASSLPTAYYGYTF
D gene: NA; clone size: NA; V gene: TRBV14; J gene: TRBJ2-3; CDR3 DNA: TGTGCCAGCAGCCCAGGGCCGCGGACAGGCCTCGTCGGGGGTACGCAGTATTTT; CDR3 protein: CASSPGPRTGLVGGTQYF
D gene: NA; clone size: NA; V gene: TRBV7-2; J gene: TRBJ2-5; CDR3 DNA: TGTGCCAGCAGCCCCTTTCGGGGTCGGGGGACCCAGTACTTC; CDR3 protein: CASSPFRGRGTQYF